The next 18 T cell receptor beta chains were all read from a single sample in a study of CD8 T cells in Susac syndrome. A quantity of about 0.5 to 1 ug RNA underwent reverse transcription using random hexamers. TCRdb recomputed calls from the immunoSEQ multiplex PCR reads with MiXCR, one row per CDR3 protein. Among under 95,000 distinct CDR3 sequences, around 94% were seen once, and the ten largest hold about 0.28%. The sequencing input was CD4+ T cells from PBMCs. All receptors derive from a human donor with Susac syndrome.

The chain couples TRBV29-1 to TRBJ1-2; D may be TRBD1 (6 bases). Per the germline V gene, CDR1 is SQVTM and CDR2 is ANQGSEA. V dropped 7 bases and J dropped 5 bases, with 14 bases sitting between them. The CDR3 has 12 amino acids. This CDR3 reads CSATPGTYGYTF. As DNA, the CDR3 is TGCAGCGCCACTCCCGGGACATATGGCTACACCTTC.

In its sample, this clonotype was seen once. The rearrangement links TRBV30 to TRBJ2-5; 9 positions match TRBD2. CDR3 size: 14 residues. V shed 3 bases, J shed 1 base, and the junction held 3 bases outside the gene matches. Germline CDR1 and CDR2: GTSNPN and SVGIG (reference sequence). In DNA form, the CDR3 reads TGTGCCTGGAGAGTTAGCGGGGGCCAAGAGACCCAGTACTTC. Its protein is CAWRVSGGQETQYF.

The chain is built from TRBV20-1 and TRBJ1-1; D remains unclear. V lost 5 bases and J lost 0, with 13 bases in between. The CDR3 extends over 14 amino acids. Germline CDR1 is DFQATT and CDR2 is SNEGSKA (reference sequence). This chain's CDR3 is CSARFNPMNTEAFF. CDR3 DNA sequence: TGCAGTGCTCGATTCAACCCAATGAACACTGAAGCTTTCTTT.

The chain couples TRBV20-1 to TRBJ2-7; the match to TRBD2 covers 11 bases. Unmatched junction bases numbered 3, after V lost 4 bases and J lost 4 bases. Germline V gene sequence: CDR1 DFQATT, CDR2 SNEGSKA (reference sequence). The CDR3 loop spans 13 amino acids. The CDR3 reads CSAIGTSGYEQYF. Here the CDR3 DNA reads TGCAGTGCTATAGGGACTAGCGGTTACGAGCAGTACTTC.

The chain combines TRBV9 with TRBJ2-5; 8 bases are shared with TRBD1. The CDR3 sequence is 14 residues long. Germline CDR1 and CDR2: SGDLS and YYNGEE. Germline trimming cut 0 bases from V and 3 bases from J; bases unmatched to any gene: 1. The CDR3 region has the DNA TGTGCCAGCAGCGTAGCAGGGGGCAAAGAGACCCAGTACTTC. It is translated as CASSVAGGKETQYF.

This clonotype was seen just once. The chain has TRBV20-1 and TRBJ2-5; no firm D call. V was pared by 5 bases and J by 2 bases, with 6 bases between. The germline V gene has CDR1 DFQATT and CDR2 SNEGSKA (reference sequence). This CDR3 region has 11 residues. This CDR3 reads CSALGQETQYF. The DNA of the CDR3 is TGCAGTGCTCTGGGGCAAGAGACCCAGTACTTC.

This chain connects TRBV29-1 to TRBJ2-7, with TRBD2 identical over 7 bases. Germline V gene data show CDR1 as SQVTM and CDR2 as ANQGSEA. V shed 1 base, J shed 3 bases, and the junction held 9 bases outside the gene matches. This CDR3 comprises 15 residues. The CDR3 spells CSVEGGGGVNYEQYF. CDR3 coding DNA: TGCAGCGTTGAAGGCGGCGGGGGAGTAAACTACGAGCAGTACTTC.

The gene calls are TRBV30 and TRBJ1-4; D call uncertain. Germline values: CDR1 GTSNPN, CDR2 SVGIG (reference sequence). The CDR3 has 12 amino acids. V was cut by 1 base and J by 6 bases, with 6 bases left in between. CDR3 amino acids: CAWSAGYEKLFF. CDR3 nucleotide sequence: TGTGCCTGGAGTGCGGGATATGAAAAACTGTTTTTT.

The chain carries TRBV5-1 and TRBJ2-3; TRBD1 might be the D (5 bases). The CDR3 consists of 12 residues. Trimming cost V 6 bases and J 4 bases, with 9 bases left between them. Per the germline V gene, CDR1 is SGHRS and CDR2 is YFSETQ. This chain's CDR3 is CASTEQADTQYF. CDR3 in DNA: TGCGCCAGCACCGAACAGGCAGATACGCAGTATTTT.

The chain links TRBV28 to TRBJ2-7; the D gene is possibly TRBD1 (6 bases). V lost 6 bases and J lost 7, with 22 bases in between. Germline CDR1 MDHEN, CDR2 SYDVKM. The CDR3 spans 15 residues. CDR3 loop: CASSPPSYRVGEQYF. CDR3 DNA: TGTGCCAGCAGCCCCCCGAGCTACAGGGTGGGGGAGCAGTACTTC.

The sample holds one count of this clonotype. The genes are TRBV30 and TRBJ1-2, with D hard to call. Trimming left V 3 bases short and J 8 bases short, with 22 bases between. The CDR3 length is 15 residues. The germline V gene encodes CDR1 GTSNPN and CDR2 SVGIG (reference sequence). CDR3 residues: CAWRDPLHPLSGYTF. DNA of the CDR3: TGTGCCTGGAGAGACCCACTCCACCCTCTATCCGGCTACACCTTC.

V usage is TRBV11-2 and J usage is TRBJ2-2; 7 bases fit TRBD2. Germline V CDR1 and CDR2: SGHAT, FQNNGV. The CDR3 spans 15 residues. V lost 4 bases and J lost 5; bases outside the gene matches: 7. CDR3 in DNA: TGTGCCAGCAGCTCCCAGCGGGGCCGAACCGGGGAGCTGTTTTTT. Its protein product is CASSSQRGRTGELFF.

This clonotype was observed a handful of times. This CDR3 is CASSSGLAGGYNEQFF. The DNA for the CDR3 is TGTGCCAGCAGCTCCGGACTAGCGGGGGGGTACAATGAGCAGTTCTTC. The chain employs TRBV7-3 and TRBJ2-1, with 15 bases aligning to TRBD2. J was trimmed by 4 bases and V by 4 bases; bases with no gene match: 2. This CDR3 contains 16 residues. Germline CDR1 SGHTA, CDR2 FQGTGA.

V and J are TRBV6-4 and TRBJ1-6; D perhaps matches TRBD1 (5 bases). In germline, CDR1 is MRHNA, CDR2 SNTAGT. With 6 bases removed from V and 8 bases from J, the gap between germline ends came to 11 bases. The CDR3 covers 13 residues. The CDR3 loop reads CASRQTVDSPLHF. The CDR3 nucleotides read TGTGCCAGCAGACAGACAGTAGATTCACCCCTCCACTTT.

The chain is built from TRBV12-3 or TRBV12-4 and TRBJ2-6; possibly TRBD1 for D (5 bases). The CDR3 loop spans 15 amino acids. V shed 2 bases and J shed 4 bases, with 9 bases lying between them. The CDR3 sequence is CASSLWGRGANVLTF. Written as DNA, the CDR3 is TGTGCCAGCAGTTTATGGGGCAGAGGGGCCAACGTCCTGACTTTC.

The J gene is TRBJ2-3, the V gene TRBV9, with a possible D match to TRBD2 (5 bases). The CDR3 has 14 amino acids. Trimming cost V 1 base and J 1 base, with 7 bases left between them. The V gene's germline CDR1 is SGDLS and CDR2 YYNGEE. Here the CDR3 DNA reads TGTGCCAGCAGCGTAACGCGGGGCACAGATACGCAGTATTTT. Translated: CASSVTRGTDTQYF.

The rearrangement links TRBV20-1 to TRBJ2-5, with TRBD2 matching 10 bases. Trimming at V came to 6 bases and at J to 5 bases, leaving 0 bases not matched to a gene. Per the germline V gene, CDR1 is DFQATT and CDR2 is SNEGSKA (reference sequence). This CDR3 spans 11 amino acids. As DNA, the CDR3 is TGCAGTGCGGGACTAGCGGAGACCCAGTACTTC. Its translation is CSAGLAETQYF.

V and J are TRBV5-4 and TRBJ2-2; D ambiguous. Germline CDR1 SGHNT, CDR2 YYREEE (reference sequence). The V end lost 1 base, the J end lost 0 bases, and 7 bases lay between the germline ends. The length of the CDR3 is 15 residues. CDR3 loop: CASSLNSANTGELFF. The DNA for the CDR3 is TGTGCCAGCAGCTTGAATAGTGCGAACACCGGGGAGCTGTTTTTT.